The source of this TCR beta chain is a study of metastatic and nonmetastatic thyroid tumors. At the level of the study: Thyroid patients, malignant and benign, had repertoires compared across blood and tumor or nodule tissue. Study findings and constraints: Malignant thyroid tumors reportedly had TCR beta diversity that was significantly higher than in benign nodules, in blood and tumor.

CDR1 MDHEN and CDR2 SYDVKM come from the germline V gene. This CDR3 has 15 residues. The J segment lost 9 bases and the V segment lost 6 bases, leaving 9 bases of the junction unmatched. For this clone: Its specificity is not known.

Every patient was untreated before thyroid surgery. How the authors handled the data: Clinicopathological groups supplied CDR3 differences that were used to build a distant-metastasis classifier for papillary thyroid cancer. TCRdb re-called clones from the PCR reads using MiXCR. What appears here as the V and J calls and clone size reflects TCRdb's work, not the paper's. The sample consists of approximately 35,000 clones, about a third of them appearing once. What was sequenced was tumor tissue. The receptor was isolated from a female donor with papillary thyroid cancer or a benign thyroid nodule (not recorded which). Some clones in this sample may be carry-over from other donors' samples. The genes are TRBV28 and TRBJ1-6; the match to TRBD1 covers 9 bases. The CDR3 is CASRTPGTGSSPLHF. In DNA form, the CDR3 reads TGTGCCAGCAGGACACCCGGGACAGGGAGTTCACCCCTCCACTTT. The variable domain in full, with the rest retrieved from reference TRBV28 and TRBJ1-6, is DVKVTQSSRYLVKRTGEKVFLECVQDMDHENMFWYRQDPGLGLRLIYFSYDVKMKEKGDIPEGYSVSREKKERFSLILESASTNQTSMYLCASRTPGTGSSPLHFGNGTRLTVT.